This T cell receptor (beta chain) was identified during a study of early T cells in non-severe SARS-CoV-2 infection. TCRdb fed the 5' RACE reads into MiXCR, producing one record per CDR3 protein. This table holds 97,000 or so distinct CDR3 sequences, around 14% found once. Sequencing was done on a sample of whole blood. This clonotype was obtained from an adult who was a healthcare worker with PCR-confirmed SARS-CoV-2 infection or an uninfected control (not recorded which).

The CDR3 loop is CASSPYRGNEQFF. The CDR3 bases are TGTGCCAGCAGCCCCTACAGGGGGAATGAGCAGTTCTTC. The gene calls are TRBV3-1 and TRBJ2-1; 8 bases line up with TRBD1. Germline-derived CDR1 and CDR2 are LGHDT and YNNKEL (reference sequence). The CDR3 loop spans 13 amino acids. V lost 4 bases and J lost 7; bases outside the gene matches: 3.